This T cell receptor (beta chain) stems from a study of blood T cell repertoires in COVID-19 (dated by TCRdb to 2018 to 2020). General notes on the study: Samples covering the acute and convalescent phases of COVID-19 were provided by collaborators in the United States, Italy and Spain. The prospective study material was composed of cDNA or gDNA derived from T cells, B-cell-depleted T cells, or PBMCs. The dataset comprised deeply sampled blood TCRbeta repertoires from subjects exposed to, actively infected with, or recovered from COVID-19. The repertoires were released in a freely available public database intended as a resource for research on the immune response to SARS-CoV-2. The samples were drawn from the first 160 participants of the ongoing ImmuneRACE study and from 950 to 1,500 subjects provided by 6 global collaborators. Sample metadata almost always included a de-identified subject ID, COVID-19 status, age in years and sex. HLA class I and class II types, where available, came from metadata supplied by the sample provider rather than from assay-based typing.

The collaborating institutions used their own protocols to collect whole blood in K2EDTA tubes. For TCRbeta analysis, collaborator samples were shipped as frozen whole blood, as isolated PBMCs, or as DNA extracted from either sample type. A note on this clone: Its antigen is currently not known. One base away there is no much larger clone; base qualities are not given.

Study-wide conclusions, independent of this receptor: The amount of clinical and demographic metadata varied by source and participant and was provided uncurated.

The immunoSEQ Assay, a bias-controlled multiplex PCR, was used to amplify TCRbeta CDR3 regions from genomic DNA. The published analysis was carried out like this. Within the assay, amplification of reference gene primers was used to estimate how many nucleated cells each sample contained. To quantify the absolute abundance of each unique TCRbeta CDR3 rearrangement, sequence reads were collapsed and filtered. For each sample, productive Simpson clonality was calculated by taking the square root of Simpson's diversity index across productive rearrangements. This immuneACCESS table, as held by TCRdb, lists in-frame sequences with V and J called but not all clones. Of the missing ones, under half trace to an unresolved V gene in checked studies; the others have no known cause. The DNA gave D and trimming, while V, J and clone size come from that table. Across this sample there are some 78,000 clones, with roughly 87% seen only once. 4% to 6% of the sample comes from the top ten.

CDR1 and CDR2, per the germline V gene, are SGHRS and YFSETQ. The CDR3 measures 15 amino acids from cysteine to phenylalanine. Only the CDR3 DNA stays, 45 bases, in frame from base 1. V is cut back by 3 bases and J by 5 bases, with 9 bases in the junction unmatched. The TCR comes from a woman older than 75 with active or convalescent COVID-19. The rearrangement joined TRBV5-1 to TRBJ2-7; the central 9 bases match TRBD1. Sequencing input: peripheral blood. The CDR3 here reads CASSWGDGQGNEQYF. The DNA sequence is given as TGCGCCAGCAGCTGGGGGGATGGACAGGGGAACGAGCAGTACTTC.